This passage covers 3 T cell receptor beta chains from one sample sequenced in a study of cytomegalovirus exposure and HLA in healthy donors. PCR amplification relied on 60 Vbeta primers (plus 13 Jbeta primers). The repertoire was sequenced with immunoSEQ multiplex PCR; TCRdb's copy has only in-frame clones and lacks some. This sample has approximately 87,000 clones, with about 86% found just once. Sequenced input: PBMCs. These receptors were taken from a woman aged 70-85 years in good health and CMV-seropositive.

The chain employs TRBV30 and TRBJ1-5; 10 bases align to TRBD1. Germline assignment: CDR1 GTSNPN and CDR2 SVGIG (reference sequence). With V trimmed by 3 bases and J by 2 bases, 16 bases remained unmatched. This CDR3 is built from 19 residues. The CDR3 bases are TGTGCCTGGAGGAGAGGGGGACAGGGGTTTAAGAGTGGCAATCAGCCCCAGCATTTT. This encodes CAWRRGGQGFKSGNQPQHF. Using reference TRBV30 and TRBJ1-5 for the parts outside the CDR3, the full variable domain is SQTIHQWPATLVQPVGSPLSLECTVEGTSNPNLYWYRQAAGRGLQLLFYSVGIGQISSEVPQNLSASRPQDRQFILSSKKLLLSDSGFYLCAWRRGGQGFKSGNQPQHFGDGTRLSIL.

A remark on this clone: This sample includes further DNA sequences coding for the same CDR3. The V gene is TRBV5-1, the J gene TRBJ1-2; the D is unclear. Germline CDR1 reads SGHRS; CDR2 reads YFSETQ. This CDR3 spans 13 amino acids. The V end was cut by 0 bases, the J end by 5 bases, with 8 bases between. The CDR3 nucleotides are TGCGCCAGCAGCTTGGCGGGAGAATATGGCTACACCTTC. The encoded protein is CASSLAGEYGYTF.

This chain connects TRBV30 to TRBJ1-4; tentative D call: TRBD1 (5 bases). Germline CDR1 reads GTSNPN; CDR2 reads SVGIG (reference sequence). V was pared by 1 base and J by 3 bases, with 12 bases between. This CDR3 region has 15 residues. The DNA of the CDR3 is TGTGCCTGGAGTGCAGGGAGGGGTGCTAATGAAAAACTGTTTTTT. Amino acid sequence: CAWSAGRGANEKLFF.